This TCR beta chain was obtained from a study of blood T cell repertoires in COVID-19. Turning to the study itself: Sites in the United States, Italy and Spain provided acute and convalescent COVID-19 samples. PBMCs, B-cell-depleted T cells, or T cells were the source of the cDNA or gDNA that made up the material.

V lost 2 bases to trimming and J lost 6 bases, with 6 bases between them. The CDR3 sequence is 12 residues long. CDR1 is SGHNT and CDR2 is YENEEA in the germline V gene. As processed by the authors: Nucleated cell number was recorded as an estimate derived from reference gene primer amplification. TCRdb keeps only in-frame clones here, not all; method: immunoSEQ multiplex PCR. That table supplies the V and J calls and clone size; D and trimming were determined from the DNA. The repertoire holds approximately 180,000 clones, 75% to 90% seen once, with roughly 9.8% in the top ten. The V gene is TRBV11-3, the J gene TRBJ2-3, with D hard to call. The sequenced material came from peripheral blood. The TCR originated in a human donor with active or convalescent COVID-19. The donor label of this sample is uncertain. The CDR3 loop reads CASSLLGDTQYF. CDR3 bases: TGTGCCAGCAGCTTATTGGGCGATACGCAGTATTTT.